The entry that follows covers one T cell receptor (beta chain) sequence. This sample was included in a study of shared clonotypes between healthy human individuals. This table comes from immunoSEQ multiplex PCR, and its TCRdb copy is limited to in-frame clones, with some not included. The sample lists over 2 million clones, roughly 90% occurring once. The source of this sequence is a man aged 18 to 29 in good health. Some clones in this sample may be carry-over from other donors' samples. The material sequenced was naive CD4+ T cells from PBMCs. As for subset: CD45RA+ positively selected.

The CDR3, as DNA: TGTGCCAGCAGCCCCACGCCGACAGGGAGGTACGGCTACGAGCAGTACTTC. As protein: CASSPTPTGRYGYEQYF. The chain joins TRBV5-4 to TRBJ2-7, with a tentative D call TRBD1 (7 bases). The ends were cut back, 4 bases at V and 3 bases at J, with 23 bases in the middle. The germline V gene encodes CDR1 SGHNT and CDR2 YYREEE (reference sequence). The CDR3 runs to 17 residues.